One sample yielded the 26 T cell receptor beta chains listed below, sequenced in a study of blood T cell repertoires in COVID-19. Measured with immunoSEQ multiplex PCR; TCRdb has only the in-frame clones, and not every one. The sample lists roughly 290,000 clones, around 87% occurring once. Sequencing was performed on peripheral blood. These receptors all come from a woman between 50 and 59 years old who had recovered from COVID-19.

The J gene is TRBJ1-1, the V gene TRBV4-3; D remains ambiguous. Looked up from germline, CDR1 is LGHNA and CDR2 is YSLEER. V lost 1 base and J lost 8, with 14 bases in between. The CDR3 loop spans 14 amino acids. The DNA of the CDR3 is TGCGCCAGCAGCCAAGTTGGGAGCCAGTGGGAAGCTTTCTTT. Its protein product is CASSQVGSQWEAFF.

V and J are TRBV15 and TRBJ1-1; no firm D call. Trimming removed 3 bases from V and 1 base from J, with 6 bases in between. Per the germline V gene, CDR1 is LNHNV and CDR2 is YYDKDF (reference sequence). The CDR3 covers 13 residues. The CDR3 region is CATSSLKNTEAFF. As DNA, the CDR3 is TGTGCCACCAGCAGTTTAAAGAACACTGAAGCTTTCTTT.

V and J are TRBV6-5 and TRBJ1-1; unclear D gene. Germline loops: CDR1 MNHEY, CDR2 SVGAGI. Trimming shortened V by 6 bases and J by 5 bases, and 13 bases separated the two germline ends. The CDR3 has 13 residues. Here the CDR3 DNA reads TGTGCCAGCAGCGGTTCGCAACGGACTGAAGCTTTCTTT. This codes for CASSGSQRTEAFF.

The chain couples TRBV18 to TRBJ2-1, with D possibly being TRBD1 (5 bases). CDR1 is KGHSH and CDR2 is LQKENI in the germline V gene. V lost 3 bases to trimming and J lost 7 bases, with 19 bases between them. The CDR3 is 16 residues long. The CDR3 DNA is TGTGCCAGCTCACCCGGTTATCAGGGTAATGTTAATGAGCAGTTCTTC. Residues: CASSPGYQGNVNEQFF.

The chain joins TRBV7-8 to TRBJ1-5; tentative D call: TRBD1 (5 bases). CDR1 and CDR2 from the germline V gene are SGHVS and FQNEAQ. The V gene lost 5 bases and the J gene lost 3 bases, with 14 bases spanning the gap. This CDR3 comprises 15 residues. CDR3 in DNA: TGTGCCAGCAGCCCGAGCGAACAGGTCAATCAGCCCCAGCATTTT. It translates to CASSPSEQVNQPQHF. Full variable domain (remainder filled in from reference TRBV7-8 and TRBJ1-5): GAGVSQSPRYKVAKRGQDVALRCDPISGHVSLFWYQQALGQGPEFLTYFQNEAQLDKSGLPSDRFFAERPEGSVSTLKIQRTQQEDSAVYLCASSPSEQVNQPQHFGDGTRLSIL.

The chain couples TRBV9 to TRBJ1-1, with D uncertain. Between the trimmed V and J ends, which lost 0 bases and 3 bases, there was a span of 6 bases. CDR3 size: 13 residues. The germline V gene has CDR1 SGDLS and CDR2 YYNGEE. CDR3 in amino acids: CASSVAGYTEAFF. The DNA of the CDR3 is TGTGCCAGCAGCGTAGCGGGTTACACTGAAGCTTTCTTT.

The chain employs TRBV27 and TRBJ2-7; D is perhaps TRBD2 (6 bases). The CDR3 totals 14 residues. CDR1 and CDR2 (germline): MNHEY, SMNVEV (reference sequence). Trimming left V 2 bases short and J 3 bases short, with 11 bases between. The CDR3 sequence is CASSLRGLLYEQYF. CDR3 DNA: TGTGCCAGCAGTTTACGGGGACTTCTCTACGAGCAGTACTTC.

The chain uses TRBV4-3 and TRBJ2-2; 10 nucleotides agree with TRBD2. The CDR3 sequence is 17 residues long. V trimming: 1 base; J trimming: 2 bases; junction bases outside the gene matches: 4. CDR1 LGHNA and CDR2 YSLEER come from the germline V gene. The CDR3 nucleotides read TGCGCCAGCAGCCAAGGGGTAGCGGGGGGAAACACCGGGGAGCTGTTTTTT. It encodes CASSQGVAGGNTGELFF.

This chain uses TRBV6-5 with TRBJ1-2; 8 bases map to TRBD1. There are 15 residues in the CDR3. The germline gives CDR1 MNHEY, CDR2 SVGAGI. V shed 6 bases, J shed 4 bases, and the junction held 10 bases outside the gene matches. In DNA form, the CDR3 reads TGTGCCAGCAGCGGCCCCGGACAGGGCCGCTATGGCTACACCTTC. Translating gives CASSGPGQGRYGYTF.

To note about this clone: The junction departs from germline at one end; a sequencing error may be responsible. The chain employs TRBV7-7 and TRBJ2-1; 7 bases align to TRBD1. This CDR3 has 13 amino acids. Looked up from germline, CDR1 is SSHAT and CDR2 is FNYEAQ (reference sequence). The CDR3 nucleotides are TGTGCTAGCAGCGCACAAGACAGGGATCAGCAGTTCTTC. Its protein is CASSAQDRDQQFF.

This clone was observed many times. J is TRBJ2-3 and V is TRBV7-9; 12 nucleotides match TRBD2. The ends lost 7 bases at V and 4 bases at J; junction bases unmatched: 9. There are 16 residues in the CDR3. From germline, CDR1 is SEHNR and CDR2 FQNEAQ (reference sequence). The CDR3 spells CASNSFLAGGADTQYF. CDR3 DNA sequence: TGTGCCAGCAACTCCTTTCTAGCGGGAGGGGCAGATACGCAGTATTTT.

The chain couples TRBV10-3 to TRBJ1-4; D unresolved. V gave up 0 bases and J gave up 8 bases, with 10 bases separating them. Germline loops: CDR1 ENHRY, CDR2 SYGVKD. CDR3 length: 14 residues. The CDR3 region has the DNA TGTGCCATCAGTGAGTCGGGCCACGAGGAAAAACTGTTTTTT. It yields the protein CAISESGHEEKLFF.

J is TRBJ2-2 and V is TRBV30, with TRBD2 matching 10 bases. Germline trimming cut 6 bases from V and 8 bases from J; bases unmatched to any gene: 12. Germline V gene sequence: CDR1 GTSNPN, CDR2 SVGIG (reference sequence). This CDR3 is 15 amino acids long. CDR3 loop: CACRLAGGPAGELFF. CDR3 nucleotides: TGTGCCTGTCGTTTAGCGGGAGGTCCAGCAGGGGAGCTGTTTTTT.

The gene calls are TRBV4-3 and TRBJ1-2; no definite D call. The V end lost 1 base, the J end lost 4 bases, and 10 bases lay between the germline ends. Germline V gives CDR1 LGHNA, CDR2 YSLEER. The CDR3 contains 14 residues. The CDR3 loop reads CASSQGNAGYGYTF. Written as DNA, the CDR3 is TGCGCCAGCAGCCAAGGCAACGCGGGCTATGGCTACACCTTC.

The rearrangement uses TRBV7-6 and TRBJ2-5; 7 bases fit TRBD1. Per the germline V gene, CDR1 is SGHVS and CDR2 is FNYEAQ. V gave up 1 base and J gave up 5 bases; unmatched junction bases: 10. CDR3 length: 16 residues. For the CDR3, the DNA is TGTGCCAGCAGCTTAGGGGGCAGGGGGTTTATGGAGACCCAGTACTTC. Translating it yields CASSLGGRGFMETQYF.

V gene TRBV2 combines with J gene TRBJ2-2; 11 bases fit TRBD1. V was clipped by 10 bases and J by 2 bases; unmatched bases: 6. This CDR3 comprises 15 residues. Germline loops: CDR1 SNHLY, CDR2 FYNNEI. CDR3 nucleotide sequence: TGTGCCATCGGGGGACAGGGGGACAACACCGGGGAGCTGTTTTTT. It codes for CAIGGQGDNTGELFF.

The rearrangement uses TRBV19 and TRBJ2-3, with D tentatively TRBD1 (7 bases). Germline CDR1 LNHDA, CDR2 SQIVND (reference sequence). The germline V and J ends were trimmed by 6 bases and 14 bases, with 15 bases remaining between them. The CDR3 is 11 residues long. The chain's CDR3 is CASRGGQRPYF. For the CDR3, the DNA is TGTGCCAGTAGGGGGGGACAGCGACCGTATTTT.

The chain recombines TRBV6-5 with TRBJ2-1; 12 bases align to TRBD2. There are 15 residues in the CDR3. Germline V gene lookup returns CDR1 MNHEY and CDR2 SVGAGI. V shed 6 bases, J shed 4 bases, and the junction held 4 bases outside the gene matches. CDR3 sequence reads: CASRRLAGDYNEQFF. DNA for the CDR3: TGTGCCAGCAGGAGACTAGCGGGGGATTACAATGAGCAGTTCTTC.

The rearrangement joins TRBV4-1 to TRBJ2-3; the D gene is possibly TRBD1 (6 bases). CDR1 and CDR2 (germline): MGHRA, YSYEKL. This CDR3 is 14 amino acids long. The germline V and J ends were trimmed by 2 bases and 10 bases, with 16 bases remaining between them. The chain's CDR3 is CASSQPRQEWAQYF. CDR3 sequence (DNA): TGCGCCAGCAGCCAACCCAGACAGGAATGGGCGCAGTATTTT.

This clone was recorded a few times. This chain links TRBV7-7 with TRBJ2-1; D remains ambiguous. The CDR3 spans 14 residues. In germline, CDR1 is SSHAT, CDR2 FNYEAQ (reference sequence). V dropped 2 bases and J dropped 5 bases, with 10 bases sitting between them. The CDR3 spells CASSLPGKNNEQFF. The DNA of the CDR3 is TGTGCCAGCAGCTTACCGGGTAAAAACAATGAGCAGTTCTTC.

V and J are TRBV19 and TRBJ1-2; no reliable D call. Trimming pared 5 bases from V and 2 bases from J, leaving 6 bases between. Germline CDR1 is LNHDA and CDR2 is SQIVND (reference sequence). The CDR3 totals 12 residues. The CDR3 protein is CASSLGNYGYTF. CDR3 DNA: TGTGCCAGTAGTCTCGGGAACTATGGCTACACCTTC.

The chain recombines TRBV19 with TRBJ2-2; D call uncertain. CDR3 length: 16 residues. The ends were cut back, 1 base at V and 0 bases at J, with 9 bases in the middle. CDR1 LNHDA and CDR2 SQIVND come from the germline V gene (reference sequence). CDR3 amino acids: CASSIVAAPNTGELFF. In DNA form, the CDR3 reads TGTGCCAGTAGTATAGTCGCGGCCCCGAACACCGGGGAGCTGTTTTTT.

The chain links TRBV2 to TRBJ2-4; the match to TRBD1 covers 7 bases. From germline, CDR1 is SNHLY and CDR2 FYNNEI. V shed 5 bases and J 1 base; nucleotides not matched to a gene: 2. The CDR3 is 14 residues long. DNA of the CDR3: TGTGCCAGCAGTCCACAGGGGGCCAAAAACATTCAGTACTTC. It encodes CASSPQGAKNIQYF.

This chain uses TRBV30 with TRBJ2-5, with 11 bases matching TRBD2. Germline CDR1 and CDR2: GTSNPN and SVGIG (reference sequence). After removal of 5 bases from V and 1 base from J, the junction contained 6 bases not matched to a gene. The length of the CDR3 is 15 residues. The CDR3 region has the DNA TGTGCCTGGGCAAGAGGGACTAGCGGCCAAGAGACCCAGTACTTC. Protein: CAWARGTSGQETQYF. Drawing the rest from reference TRBV30 and TRBJ2-5, the complete variable domain is SQTIHQWPATLVQPVGSPLSLECTVEGTSNPNLYWYRQAAGRGLQLLFYSVGIGQISSEVPQNLSASRPQDRQFILSSKKLLLSDSGFYLCAWARGTSGQETQYFGPGTRLLVL.

The chain recombines TRBV2 with TRBJ2-5; the match to TRBD1 covers 7 bases. The CDR3 is made up of 15 amino acids. The germline V gene encodes CDR1 SNHLY and CDR2 FYNNEI. After removal of 7 bases from V and 3 bases from J, the junction contained 11 bases not matched to a gene. The CDR3 protein is CASKSQTGSEETQYF. The CDR3 bases are TGTGCCAGCAAGAGCCAGACAGGGTCTGAAGAGACCCAGTACTTC.

The J gene is TRBJ2-1, the V gene TRBV5-5; no firm D call. In germline, CDR1 is SGHKS, CDR2 YYEKEE (reference sequence). The CDR3 is 14 amino acids. With 5 bases removed from V and 7 bases from J, the gap between germline ends came to 16 bases. The CDR3 is CASSLISLRNEQFF. The CDR3 nucleotides are TGTGCCAGCAGTTTAATCTCATTGAGGAATGAGCAGTTCTTC.